The clone carrying this T cell receptor (beta chain) was seen a single time. Its antigen remains unidentified. The data were taken from a study of cytomegalovirus exposure and HLA in healthy donors. General study results and limits: The authors reported that TCR beta sequences could predict HLA-A and HLA-B alleles. These predictions were accurate for most subjects in the first cohort.

Primers included in the PCR were 60 Vbeta and 13 Jbeta primers. Some clones are missing from TCRdb's copy, which holds only in-frame ones; the method was immunoSEQ multiplex PCR. The repertoire consists of 150,000 or so clones, with roughly 79% occurring once and the leading ten covering roughly 5.8%. The V segment lost 5 bases and the J segment 4 bases; nucleotides outside the gene matches: 6. CDR3 length equals 16 residues. Germline V gene sequence: CDR1 SGHNT, CDR2 YENEEA. This rearrangement joins TRBV11-3 to TRBJ2-7; 15 bases match TRBD2. Material: PBMCs. The sequence came from a man aged 40-50 years in good health and CMV-seropositive. CDR3 sequence: CASSQSGLAGGYEQYF. For the CDR3, the DNA is TGTGCCAGCAGCCAATCCGGACTAGCGGGAGGGTACGAGCAGTACTTC.